This TCR beta chain is drawn from a study of OX40 agonist ivuxolimab in advanced cancers. Across the study: With a range of about 23 to 90, age averaged approximately 60 years, and 65% to 85% were male.

The CDR3 is 16 residues long. In germline, CDR1 is KGHSH, CDR2 LQKENI. Trimming took 4 bases from V and 7 from J, leaving 20 bases between them. Libraries were prepared by immunoSEQ multiplex PCR; TCRdb keeps only in-frame clonotypes and omits some of them. Of 55,000 to 90,000 clones in the sample, roughly 80% were seen once. V gene TRBV18 combines with J gene TRBJ1-5; D possibly corresponds to TRBD1 (6 bases). This receptor was taken from an adult with an advanced solid tumor such as melanoma, head and neck, liver or kidney cancer. The sample here was CD4+ or CD8+ T cells sorted from blood, taken in a trial of the OX40 agonist ivuxolimab. The CDR3, as DNA: TGTGCCAGCTCACGAACCTACAAGGGGGAGGGACAGCCCCAGCATTTT. Its translation: CASSRTYKGEGQPQHF.